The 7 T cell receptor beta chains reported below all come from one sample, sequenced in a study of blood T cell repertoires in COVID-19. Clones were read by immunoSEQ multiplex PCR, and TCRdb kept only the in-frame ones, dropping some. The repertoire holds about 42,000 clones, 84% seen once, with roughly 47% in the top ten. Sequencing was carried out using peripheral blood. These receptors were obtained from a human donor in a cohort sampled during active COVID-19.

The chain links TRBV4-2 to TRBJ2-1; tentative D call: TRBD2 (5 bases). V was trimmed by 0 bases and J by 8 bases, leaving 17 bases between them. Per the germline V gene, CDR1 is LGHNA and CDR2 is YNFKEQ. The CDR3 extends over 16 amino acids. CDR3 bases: TGTGCCAGCAGCCAAGATTTGCTAGCTGGCGAGGATGAGCAGTTCTTC. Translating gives CASSQDLLAGEDEQFF.

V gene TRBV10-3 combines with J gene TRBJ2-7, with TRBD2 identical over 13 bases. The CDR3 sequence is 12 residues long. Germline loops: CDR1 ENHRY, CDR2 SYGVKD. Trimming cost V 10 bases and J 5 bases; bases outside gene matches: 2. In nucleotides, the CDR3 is TGTGCCAGTGGACTAGCGGGGGACGAGCAGTACTTC. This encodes CASGLAGDEQYF.

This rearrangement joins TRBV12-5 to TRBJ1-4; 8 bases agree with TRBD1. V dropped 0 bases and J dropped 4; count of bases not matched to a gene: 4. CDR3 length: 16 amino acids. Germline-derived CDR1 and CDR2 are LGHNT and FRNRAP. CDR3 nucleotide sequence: TGTGCTAGTGGTTTGGTACTGGGACAGGATAATGAAAAACTGTTTTTT. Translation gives CASGLVLGQDNEKLFF.

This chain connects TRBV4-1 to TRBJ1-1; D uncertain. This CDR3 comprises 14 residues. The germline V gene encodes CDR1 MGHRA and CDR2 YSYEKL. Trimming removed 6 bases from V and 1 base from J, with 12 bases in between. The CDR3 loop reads CASSGSQTNTEAFF. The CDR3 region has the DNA TGCGCCAGCAGTGGGTCACAGACGAACACTGAAGCTTTCTTT.

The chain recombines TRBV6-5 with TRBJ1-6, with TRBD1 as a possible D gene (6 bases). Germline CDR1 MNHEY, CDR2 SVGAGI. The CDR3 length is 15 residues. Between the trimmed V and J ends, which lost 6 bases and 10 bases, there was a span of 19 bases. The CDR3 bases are TGTGCCAGCAGAAGGACAGTTGCGGCTCGATCACCCCTCCACTTT. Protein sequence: CASRRTVAARSPLHF.

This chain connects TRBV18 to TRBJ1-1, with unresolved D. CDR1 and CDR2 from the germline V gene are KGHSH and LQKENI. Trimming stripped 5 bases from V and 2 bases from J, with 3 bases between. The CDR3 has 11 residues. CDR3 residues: CASSTNTEAFF. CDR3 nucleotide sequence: TGTGCCAGCTCAACAAACACTGAAGCTTTCTTT. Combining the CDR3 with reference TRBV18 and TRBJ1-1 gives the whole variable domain NAGVMQNPRHLVRRRGQEARLRCSPMKGHSHVYWYRQLPEEGLKFMVYLQKENIIDESGMPKERFSAEFPKEGPSILRIQQVVRGDSAAYFCASSTNTEAFFGQGTRLTVV.

The CDR3 region is CASSARMGASNEAFF. The CDR3 DNA is TGTGCCAGCAGCGCCCGGATGGGGGCTTCTAATGAAGCTTTCTTT. This chain connects TRBV7-9 to TRBJ1-1; tentative D call: TRBD1 (6 bases). There are 15 residues in the CDR3. CDR1 SEHNR and CDR2 FQNEAQ come from the germline V gene (reference sequence). Trimming left V 5 bases short and J 7 bases short, with 20 bases between.